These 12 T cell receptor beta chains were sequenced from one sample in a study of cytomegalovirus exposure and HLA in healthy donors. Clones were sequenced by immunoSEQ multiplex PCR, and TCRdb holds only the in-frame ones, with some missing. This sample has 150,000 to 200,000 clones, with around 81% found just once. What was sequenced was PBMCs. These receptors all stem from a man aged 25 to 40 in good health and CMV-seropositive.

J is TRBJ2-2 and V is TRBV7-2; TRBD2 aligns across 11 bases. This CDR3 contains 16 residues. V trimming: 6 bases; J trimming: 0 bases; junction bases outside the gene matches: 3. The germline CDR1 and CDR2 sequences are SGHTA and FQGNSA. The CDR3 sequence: CASRFSGGANTGELFF. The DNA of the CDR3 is TGTGCCAGCAGATTTAGCGGGGGGGCGAACACCGGGGAGCTGTTTTTT.

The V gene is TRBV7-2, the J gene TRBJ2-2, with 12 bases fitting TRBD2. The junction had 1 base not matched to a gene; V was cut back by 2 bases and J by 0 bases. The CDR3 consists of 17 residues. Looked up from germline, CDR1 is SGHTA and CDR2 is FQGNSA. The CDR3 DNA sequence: TGTGCCAGCAGCTTACTAGCGGGGGGGCCGAACACCGGGGAGCTGTTTTTT. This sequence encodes CASSLLAGGPNTGELFF.

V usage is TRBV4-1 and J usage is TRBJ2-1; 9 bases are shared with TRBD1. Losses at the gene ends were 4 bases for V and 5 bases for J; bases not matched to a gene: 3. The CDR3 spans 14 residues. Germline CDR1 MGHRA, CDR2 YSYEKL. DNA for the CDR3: TGCGCCAGCAGCCCCCGGACAGGGGACAATGAGCAGTTCTTC. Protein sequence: CASSPRTGDNEQFF.

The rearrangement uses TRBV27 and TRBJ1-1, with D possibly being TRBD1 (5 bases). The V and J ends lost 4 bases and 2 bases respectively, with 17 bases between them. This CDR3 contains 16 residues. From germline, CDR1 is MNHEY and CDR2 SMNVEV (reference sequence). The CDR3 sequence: CASSSVDSHINTEAFF. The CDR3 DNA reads TGTGCCAGCAGTTCCGTCGACAGCCACATCAACACTGAAGCTTTCTTT.

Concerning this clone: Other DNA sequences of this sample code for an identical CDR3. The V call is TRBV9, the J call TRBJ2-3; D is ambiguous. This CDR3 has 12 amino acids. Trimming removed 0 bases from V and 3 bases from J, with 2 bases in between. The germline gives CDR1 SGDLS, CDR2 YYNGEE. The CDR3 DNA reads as TGTGCCAGCAGCGTAGCGACAGATACGCAGTATTTT. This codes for CASSVATDTQYF.

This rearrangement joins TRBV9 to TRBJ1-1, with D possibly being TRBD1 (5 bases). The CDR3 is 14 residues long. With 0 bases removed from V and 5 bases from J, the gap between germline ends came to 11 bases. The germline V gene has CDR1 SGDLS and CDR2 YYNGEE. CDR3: CASSVGEGRTEAFF. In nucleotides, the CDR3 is TGTGCCAGCAGCGTAGGGGAGGGGAGGACTGAAGCTTTCTTT.

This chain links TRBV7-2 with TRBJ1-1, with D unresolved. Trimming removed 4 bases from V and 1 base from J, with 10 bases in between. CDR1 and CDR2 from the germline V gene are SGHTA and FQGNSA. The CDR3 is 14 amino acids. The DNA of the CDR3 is TGTGCCAGCAGCTACCAGCACAGGAACACTGAAGCTTTCTTT. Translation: CASSYQHRNTEAFF.

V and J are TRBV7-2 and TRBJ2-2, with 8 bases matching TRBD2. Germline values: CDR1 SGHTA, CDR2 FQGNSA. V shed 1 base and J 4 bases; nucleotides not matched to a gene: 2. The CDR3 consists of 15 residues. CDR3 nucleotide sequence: TGTGCCAGCAGCTTAGGGCGGGGGGCCACCGGGGAGCTGTTTTTT. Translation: CASSLGRGATGELFF.

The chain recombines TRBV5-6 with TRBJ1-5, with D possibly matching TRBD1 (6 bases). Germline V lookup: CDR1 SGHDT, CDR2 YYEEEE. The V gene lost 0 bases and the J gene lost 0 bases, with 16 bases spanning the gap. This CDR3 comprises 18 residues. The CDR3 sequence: CASSLGAGVRSSNQPQHF. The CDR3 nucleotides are TGTGCCAGCAGCTTGGGGGCAGGGGTAAGGAGTAGCAATCAGCCCCAGCATTTT. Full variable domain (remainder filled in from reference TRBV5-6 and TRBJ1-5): DAGVTQSPTHLIKTRGQQVTLRCSPKSGHDTVSWYQQALGQGPQFIFQYYEEEERQRGNFPDRFSGHQFPNYSSELNVNALLLGDSALYLCASSLGAGVRSSNQPQHFGDGTRLSIL.

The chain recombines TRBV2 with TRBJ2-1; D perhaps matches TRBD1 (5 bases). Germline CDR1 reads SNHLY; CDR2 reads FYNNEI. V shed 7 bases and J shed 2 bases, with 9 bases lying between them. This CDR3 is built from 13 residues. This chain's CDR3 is CASTQGPYNEQFF. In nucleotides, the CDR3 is TGTGCCAGCACCCAGGGCCCCTACAATGAGCAGTTCTTC.

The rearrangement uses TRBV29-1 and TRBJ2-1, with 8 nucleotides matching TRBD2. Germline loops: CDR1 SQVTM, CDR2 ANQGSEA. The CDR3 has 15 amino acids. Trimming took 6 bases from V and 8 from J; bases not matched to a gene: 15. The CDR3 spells CSVASSGGGGDEQFF. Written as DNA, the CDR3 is TGCAGCGTCGCCTCCAGCGGGGGAGGGGGGGATGAGCAGTTCTTC.

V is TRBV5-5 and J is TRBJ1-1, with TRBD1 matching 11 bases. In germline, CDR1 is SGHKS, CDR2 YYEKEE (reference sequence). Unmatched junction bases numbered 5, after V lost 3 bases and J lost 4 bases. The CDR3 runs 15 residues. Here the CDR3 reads CASSSIGTGGTEAFF. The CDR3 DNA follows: TGTGCCAGCAGCTCCATCGGGACAGGGGGCACTGAAGCTTTCTTT.